The rows below give T cell receptor beta chains drawn from one sample of a study of CD8+ T cells in alopecia areata. Clones were sequenced by immunoSEQ multiplex PCR, and TCRdb holds only the in-frame ones, with some missing. The sample records 100,000 to 150,000 clones, approximately 58% being singletons. Sequenced here: CD4+ T cells sorted from blood, sampled at week 0. The origin of the receptors is a human donor with alopecia areata. Each CDR3 is given with its conserved first and last residue. The D gene is left open where the match is weak. Size is omitted from some rows. Given values are once, few, many or a class for expanded clones.

d_call	v_call	j_call	clone_size	cdr3_length	cdr3_aa	cdr3_nt
NA	TRBV7-9	TRBJ1-2	NA	13	CASSLPVNYGYTF	TGTGCCAGCAGCTTACCGGTTAACTATGGCTACACCTTC
TRBD1	TRBV30	TRBJ1-1	NA	15	CAWTELEGANTEAFF	TGTGCCTGGACCGAATTGGAGGGGGCGAACACTGAAGCTTTCTTT
NA	TRBV7-7	TRBJ2-1	NA	14	CASSLELADNEQFF	TGTGCCAGCAGCTTAGAGTTGGCGGACAATGAGCAGTTCTTC
NA	TRBV7-7	TRBJ2-7	NA	11	CASSLFNEQYF	TGTGCCAGCAGCTTATTCAACGAGCAGTACTTC
NA	TRBV5-6	TRBJ2-5	NA	16	CASSAGLAEGKETQYF	TGTGCCAGCAGCGCCGGCCTGGCGGAGGGGAAAGAGACCCAGTACTTC
TRBD2	TRBV6-1	TRBJ2-2	once	18	CASSVGLAGFSNTGELFF	TGTGCCAGCAGTGTGGGACTAGCGGGGTTCTCGAACACCGGGGAGCTGTTTTTT
TRBD1	TRBV7-2	TRBJ1-5	NA	15	CASSLRDRTGQPQHF	TGTGCCAGCAGCCTCCGGGACAGGACGGGACAGCCCCAGCATTTT
NA	TRBV11-2	TRBJ2-6	NA	15	CASIKSRAGANVLTF	TGTGCCAGCATTAAGTCTAGGGCCGGGGCCAACGTCCTGACTTTC
NA	TRBV28	TRBJ2-5	NA	16	CASSGLGRRASETQYF	TGTGCCAGCAGTGGCCTTGGAAGGAGGGCCTCGGAGACCCAGTACTTC
TRBD1	TRBV29-1	TRBJ2-3	NA	15	CSLRTGQGARDTQYF	TGCAGCCTTCGGACCGGACAGGGGGCGAGAGATACGCAGTATTTT
NA	TRBV14	TRBJ2-5	NA	13	CASSQGWTETQYF	TGTGCCAGCAGCCAGGGGTGGACAGAGACCCAGTACTTC
NA	TRBV5-6	TRBJ2-2	NA	15	CASSLSGAVGPELFF	TGTGCCAGCAGCTTATCAGGGGCTGTGGGTCCAGAGCTGTTTTTT
NA	TRBV2	TRBJ2-1	few	14	CAITGLIFDNEQFF	TGTGCCATTACTGGTCTTATCTTTGATAATGAGCAGTTCTTC
NA	TRBV15	TRBJ1-1	NA	12	CATSRVNTEAFF	TGTGCCACCAGCAGAGTGAACACTGAAGCTTTCTTT
NA	TRBV6-5	TRBJ2-3	NA	15	CASSYRPSYTDTQYF	TGTGCCAGCAGTTACAGGCCCTCTTACACAGATACGCAGTATTTT
NA	TRBV7-3	TRBJ1-1	many	13	CASSLSGNTEAFF	TGTGCCAGCAGCTTATCCGGGAACACTGAAGCTTTCTTT
NA	TRBV11-2	TRBJ2-7	NA	15	CASSIGQPSSYEQYF	TGTGCCAGCAGCATTGGACAACCGAGCTCCTACGAGCAGTACTTC
TRBD1	TRBV4-3	TRBJ2-1	NA	16	CASSQGDRVIVNEQFF	TGCGCCAGCAGCCAAGGGGACAGGGTCATCGTCAATGAGCAGTTCTTC
NA	TRBV30	TRBJ2-2	once	11	CAWRDTGELFF	TGTGCCTGGAGGGACACCGGGGAGCTGTTTTTT
NA	TRBV14	TRBJ1-3	NA	11	CASSLGNTIYF	TGTGCCAGCAGCCTCGGAAACACCATATATTTT
NA	TRBV29-1	TRBJ2-3	NA	14	CSVGIRINTDTQYF	TGCAGCGTTGGAATTAGGATAAACACAGATACGCAGTATTTT
NA	TRBV4-1	TRBJ2-5	NA	13	CASSLPGIETQYF	TGCGCCAGCAGCCTCCCAGGGATAGAGACCCAGTACTTC
NA	TRBV5-4	TRBJ2-5	NA	15	CASSHSGRDQETQYF	TGTGCCAGCAGCCATTCGGGGCGGGACCAAGAGACCCAGTACTTC
NA	TRBV7-2	TRBJ2-7	few	16	CASSFDRPVVSYEQYF	TGTGCCAGCAGCTTCGACCGGCCGGTCGTATCCTACGAGCAGTACTTC
NA	TRBV28	TRBJ2-7	NA	14	CASSHSGPSYEQYF	TGTGCCAGCAGTCACTCGGGACCGTCCTACGAGCAGTACTTC
NA	TRBV7-9	TRBJ2-3	few	16	CASSPRQGASTDTQYF	TGTGCCAGCAGCCCCCGGCAGGGCGCGAGCACAGATACGCAGTATTTT
TRBD2	TRBV28	TRBJ2-1	once	16	CASSTLPSGRALEQFF	TGTGCCAGCAGTACCCTACCTAGCGGGAGGGCCCTTGAGCAGTTCTTC
TRBD1	TRBV5-1	TRBJ1-2	NA	12	CASSWTGEGYTF	TGCGCCAGCAGCTGGACAGGGGAGGGCTACACCTTC
TRBD1	TRBV6-6	TRBJ1-1	NA	13	CASSSGTALEAFF	TGTGCCAGCAGCTCTGGGACAGCCTTAGAAGCTTTCTTT
NA	TRBV15	TRBJ1-2	NA	15	CATSRDVKANYGYTF	TGTGCCACCAGCAGAGATGTGAAGGCAAACTATGGCTACACCTTC
NA	TRBV4-2	TRBJ2-5	NA	15	CASSQEVGARETQYF	TGTGCCAGCAGCCAAGAAGTGGGGGCACGGGAGACCCAGTACTTC
NA	TRBV6-1	TRBJ2-1	NA	13	CASRRGGDNEQFF	TGTGCCAGCAGAAGGGGGGGGGACAATGAGCAGTTCTTC
NA	TRBV9	TRBJ2-7	NA	18	CASSPRGAGRQLPYEQYF	TGTGCCAGCAGCCCTCGGGGGGCGGGACGCCAGTTACCCTACGAGCAGTACTTC
TRBD2	TRBV28	TRBJ2-1	NA	15	CASSSSGRSHNEQFF	TGTGCCAGCAGCTCGAGCGGGAGGTCCCACAATGAGCAGTTCTTC
NA	TRBV5-5	TRBJ2-5	NA	15	CASSLRAGEDETQYF	TGTGCCAGCAGCTTAAGGGCAGGGGAGGACGAGACCCAGTACTTC
NA	TRBV9	TRBJ1-5	NA	14	CASSDQVSNQPQHF	TGTGCCAGCAGCGATCAGGTTAGCAATCAGCCCCAGCATTTT
TRBD1	TRBV19	TRBJ1-1	NA	15	CASNAPDREGTEAFF	TGTGCCAGTAACGCACCGGACAGGGAGGGTACTGAAGCTTTCTTT
TRBD1	TRBV7-2	TRBJ2-2	NA	15	CASSLDRGRAGELFF	TGTGCCAGCAGCTTGGACAGGGGTCGGGCCGGGGAGCTGTTTTTT
TRBD1	TRBV27	TRBJ1-2	NA	19	CASSLSIQGAPSRRYGYTF	TGTGCCAGCAGTTTATCGATTCAGGGGGCGCCTTCTAGGAGATATGGCTACACCTTC
NA	TRBV4-3	TRBJ2-7	NA	13	CASSQDRVLEQYF	TGCGCCAGCAGCCAAGATCGAGTTCTCGAGCAGTACTTC
NA	TRBV7-2	TRBJ1-2	few	13	CASSLAGFSGYTF	TGTGCCAGCAGCTTAGCAGGGTTTTCTGGCTACACCTTC
NA	TRBV19	TRBJ2-3	NA	13	CASSAQGTDTQYF	TGTGCCAGTAGTGCACAGGGCACAGATACGCAGTATTTT
TRBD2	TRBV28	TRBJ2-2	NA	15	CASGGGGSFTGELFF	TGTGCCAGTGGTGGTGGCGGGAGCTTTACCGGGGAGCTGTTTTTT
NA	TRBV7-3	TRBJ2-2	NA	16	CASSWGPGLRSGELFF	TGTGCCAGCAGCTGGGGTCCGGGACTCCGCAGCGGGGAGCTGTTTTTT
NA	TRBV6-5	TRBJ2-7	NA	14	CASGRDPGDYEQYF	TGTGCCAGCGGCAGGGACCCCGGGGACTACGAGCAGTACTTC
NA	TRBV9	TRBJ1-2	few	14	CASSRAQGDYGYTF	TGTGCCAGCAGCCGGGCCCAGGGAGACTATGGCTACACCTTC
TRBD1	TRBV28	TRBJ1-2	NA	15	CASSSQKTGNYGYTF	TGTGCCAGCAGTTCACAAAAGACAGGGAACTATGGCTACACCTTC
TRBD2	TRBV9	TRBJ2-1	NA	20	CASSVSQELRTSEKMHEQFF	TGTGCCAGCAGCGTAAGCCAAGAACTCCGGACTAGCGAGAAGATGCATGAGCAGTTCTTC
NA	TRBV7-2	TRBJ1-6	NA	16	CASSTTGTGTYSPLHF	TGTGCCAGCAGCACCACCGGGACGGGGACATATTCACCCCTCCACTTT
TRBD2	TRBV7-3	TRBJ2-7	few	13	CASTYSGAYEQYF	TGTGCCAGCACCTATAGCGGGGCCTACGAGCAGTACTTC
NA	TRBV9	TRBJ2-1	NA	11	CASSADNEQFF	TGTGCCAGCAGCGCCGACAATGAGCAGTTCTTC
TRBD1	TRBV23-1	TRBJ1-3	few	16	CASSRLGQGRRNTIYF	TGCGCCAGCAGCCGCCTCGGACAGGGGAGGAGAAACACCATATATTTT
NA	TRBV2	TRBJ2-5	NA	11	CASSPQETQYF	TGTGCCAGCAGTCCTCAAGAGACCCAGTACTTC
NA	TRBV14	TRBJ2-2	NA	17	CASSQVDGRANTGELFF	TGTGCCAGCAGCCAAGTCGACGGGCGGGCGAACACCGGGGAGCTGTTTTTT
TRBD1	TRBV7-2	TRBJ1-1	few	15	CASSLLQGVDTEAFF	TGTGCCAGCAGCTTACTACAGGGGGTCGACACTGAAGCTTTCTTT